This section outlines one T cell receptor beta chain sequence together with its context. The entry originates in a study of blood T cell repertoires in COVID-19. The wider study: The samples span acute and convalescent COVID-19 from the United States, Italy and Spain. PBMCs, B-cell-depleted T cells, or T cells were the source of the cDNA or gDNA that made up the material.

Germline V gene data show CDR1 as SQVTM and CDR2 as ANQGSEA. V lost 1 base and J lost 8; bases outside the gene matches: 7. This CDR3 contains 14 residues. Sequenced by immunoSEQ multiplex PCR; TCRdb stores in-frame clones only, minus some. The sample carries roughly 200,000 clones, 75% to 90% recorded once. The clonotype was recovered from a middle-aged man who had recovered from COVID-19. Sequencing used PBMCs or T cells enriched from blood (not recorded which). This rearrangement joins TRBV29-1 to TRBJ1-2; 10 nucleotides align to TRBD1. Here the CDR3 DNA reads TGCAGCGTTGAAGGTACGACAGGGGGCGGAGGCTACACCTTC. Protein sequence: CSVEGTTGGGGYTF.